This is a list of T cell receptor beta chains from one sample in a study of CD8+ T cells in alopecia areata. Assay: immunoSEQ multiplex PCR; the TCRdb copy retains only in-frame clones and omits some. The table includes 130,000 or so clones, more than 85% detected once. Sequencing used CD8+ T cells sorted from blood, obtained at week 4, from a patient treated with tofacitinib. These receptors were taken from a human donor with alopecia areata. The CDR3 runs from the conserved cysteine through the conserved F or W. D genes are given only for firm matches.

d_call: -; j_call: TRBJ2-7; v_call: TRBV7-8; cdr3_aa: CASSPTAYEQYF; cdr3_nt: TGTGCCAGCAGCCCGACTGCGTACGAGCAGTACTTC
d_call: -; j_call: TRBJ1-1; v_call: TRBV9; cdr3_aa: CASSELLGTEAFF; cdr3_nt: TGTGCCAGCAGCGAGTTACTAGGCACTGAAGCTTTCTTT
d_call: -; j_call: TRBJ2-2; v_call: TRBV19; cdr3_aa: CAGRQYTGELFF; cdr3_nt: TGTGCCGGTCGACAGTACACCGGGGAGCTGTTTTTT
d_call: -; j_call: TRBJ1-4; v_call: TRBV2; cdr3_aa: CASNPGFSEGEKLFF; cdr3_nt: TGTGCCAGCAATCCGGGATTTTCTGAGGGTGAAAAACTGTTTTTT
d_call: -; j_call: TRBJ2-7; v_call: TRBV30; cdr3_aa: CAWTASPSYEQYF; cdr3_nt: TGTGCCTGGACGGCCTCTCCCTCCTACGAGCAGTACTTC
d_call: -; j_call: TRBJ2-3; v_call: TRBV6-5; cdr3_aa: CASIKGVGAQDTQYF; cdr3_nt: TGTGCCAGCATTAAGGGGGTAGGAGCCCAAGATACGCAGTATTTT
d_call: -; j_call: TRBJ2-1; v_call: TRBV20-1; cdr3_aa: CSGNRHNEQFF; cdr3_nt: TGCTCCGGGAACAGGCACAATGAGCAGTTCTTC
d_call: TRBD1; j_call: TRBJ1-2; v_call: TRBV30; cdr3_aa: CALLGTGKESYTF; cdr3_nt: TGTGCCTTACTCGGGACAGGGAAAGAGAGCTACACCTTC
d_call: -; j_call: TRBJ1-5; v_call: TRBV7-8; cdr3_aa: CASSPHGGGGQPQHF; cdr3_nt: TGTGCCAGCAGCCCCCACGGCGGGGGTGGTCAGCCCCAGCATTTT
d_call: TRBD2; j_call: TRBJ2-1; v_call: TRBV5-1; cdr3_aa: CASSMGLAGGYEQFF; cdr3_nt: TGCGCCAGCAGTATGGGACTAGCGGGAGGGTATGAGCAGTTCTTC
d_call: -; j_call: TRBJ2-7; v_call: TRBV12-5; cdr3_aa: CASGQPYEQYF; cdr3_nt: TGTGCTAGTGGCCAACCGTACGAGCAGTACTTC
d_call: TRBD1; j_call: TRBJ2-3; v_call: TRBV27; cdr3_aa: CASRQGLSISTDTQYF; cdr3_nt: TGTGCCAGCAGACAGGGGCTATCCATTAGCACAGATACGCAGTATTTT
d_call: TRBD1; j_call: TRBJ2-2; v_call: TRBV9; cdr3_aa: CASLPGTGDNTGELFF; cdr3_nt: TGTGCCAGCCTCCCTGGGACAGGGGACAACACCGGGGAGCTGTTTTTT
d_call: -; j_call: TRBJ1-2; v_call: TRBV29-1; cdr3_aa: CSVGREGGAYGYTF; cdr3_nt: TGCAGCGTTGGGCGGGAAGGGGGAGCCTATGGCTACACCTTC
d_call: -; j_call: TRBJ1-5; v_call: TRBV2; cdr3_aa: CASGDNRFSAQPQHF; cdr3_nt: TGTGCCAGCGGCGACAACAGGTTCTCAGCTCAGCCCCAGCATTTT